This T cell receptor beta chain was observed in a study of blood T cells in healthy people across ages (dated by TCRdb to about 2015). Regarding the study in general: In model experiments, template switching captured roughly one uniquely barcoded TCR beta cDNA molecule for every two T cells. The study analyzed two additional independent replicas of 1 million unique cDNA reads from the same blood draw for two donors, one aged 18 to 29 and one aged 80 or older. The donors were divided into four age groups: young (average around 15 years), middle-aged (around 37), aged (62) and long-lived (82). To avoid experimental bias, donors of different ages were spread randomly across the sequencing lanes. Age-related changes in TCR beta repertoire diversity were measured in the study by deep sequencing normalized with unique cDNA molecular identifiers. Overall study results and their limits: Conclusive comparison of naive and antigen-experienced compartments was prevented by the profiling of bulk unsorted PBMCs. Observed TCR beta diversity per million T cells fell roughly linearly with age, and a significant reduction was already apparent by age roughly 40. Because donor CMV infection status was unknown, age-related changes in expanded clonotypes were potentially confounded. Compared with the aged group, the long-lived group had more naive CD4+ T cells, fewer expanded clones and increased TCR diversity, suggesting age selection. Observed TCR beta diversity correlated strongly with the percentage of naive T cells measured by flow cytometry. Total diversity estimates from one million sequenced T cells were considered lower bounds and underestimates.

Library generation was performed with 5' RACE. The instrument was an Illumina HiSeq 2500. A second PCR of roughly 7 to 11 cycles was performed with a sample-barcoded 5' primer and a J-beta primer mix. A template-switch 5' adaptor carrying 12 random nucleotides introduced a unique molecular identifier onto each TCR beta cDNA molecule. Each sample yielded at least 2.5 million CDR3-containing paired-end reads. First-strand cDNA was synthesized from all RNA with the Mint cDNA synthesis kit, primed by a TRBC-specific oligonucleotide. All cDNA was treated with uracil-DNA glycosylase and then went through a first 18-cycle PCR with the universal primers M1SS and BC2_uni_R. The paper's processing steps were these. For normalization, 1 million high-quality reads, each with a distinct molecular identifier, were randomly selected from each sample. Instead of being binned into consensus sequences, reads that shared molecular identifiers were thrown out. CDR3 identification, clonotype clustering and error correction used MiTCR with a Q25 quality threshold and the strictest error-elimination algorithm. A nonparametric unseen species model using Euler transformation provided a lower-bound estimate of total TCR beta diversity. The public reads were quality trimmed at Q25 with fastp and then assembled into clones with MiXCR by TCRdb, keeping productive beta chains. Rows merge per CDR3 protein into single entries with the most common DNA and genes. It is TCRdb's table, rather than the study itself, that gives the V and J calls and clone size. This sample is represented by 1.5 million or so distinct CDR3 sequences; 40% to 50% of them were singletons. Of the sample, roughly 7.9% falls within the top ten clones.

The 35 to 40 donors, aged 6 to 90 years, were systemically healthy Caucasian individuals from Russia. Approximately 11 milliliters of peripheral blood were drawn from each donor into EDTA-treated Vacutainer tubes. Ficoll-Paque density-gradient centrifugation was used to isolate PBMCs, with at least 6.5 million per sample. Total RNA, at least 5 micrograms per sample, was extracted from PBMCs with Trizol reagent. For every donor, flow cytometry on a PBMC aliquot measured the percentage of naive CD45RAhigh/CD27high T cells. A remark on this clonotype: This receptor's antigen is unknown. No clone much larger than this one lies a single base away; base qualities are absent.

The CDR3 contains 15 residues, cysteine and phenylalanine counted. The DNA shown is the 45-base CDR3, in frame from base 1. The germline V gene (reference sequence) provides CDR1 DFQATT and CDR2 SNEGSKA. The sample consisted of blood. The sequence was collected from a woman aged 18-29 years in good health. The rearranged segments are TRBV20-1 and TRBJ2-5; TRBD1 is perhaps the D gene, given 6 matching bases. The DNA end favors TRBJ2-7, so the J call may be wrong. The nucleotide sequence reads TGCAGTGCTAGATCCCGGGACCCAGGGGACTACGAGCAGTACTTC. Its protein is CSARSRDPGDYEQYF.